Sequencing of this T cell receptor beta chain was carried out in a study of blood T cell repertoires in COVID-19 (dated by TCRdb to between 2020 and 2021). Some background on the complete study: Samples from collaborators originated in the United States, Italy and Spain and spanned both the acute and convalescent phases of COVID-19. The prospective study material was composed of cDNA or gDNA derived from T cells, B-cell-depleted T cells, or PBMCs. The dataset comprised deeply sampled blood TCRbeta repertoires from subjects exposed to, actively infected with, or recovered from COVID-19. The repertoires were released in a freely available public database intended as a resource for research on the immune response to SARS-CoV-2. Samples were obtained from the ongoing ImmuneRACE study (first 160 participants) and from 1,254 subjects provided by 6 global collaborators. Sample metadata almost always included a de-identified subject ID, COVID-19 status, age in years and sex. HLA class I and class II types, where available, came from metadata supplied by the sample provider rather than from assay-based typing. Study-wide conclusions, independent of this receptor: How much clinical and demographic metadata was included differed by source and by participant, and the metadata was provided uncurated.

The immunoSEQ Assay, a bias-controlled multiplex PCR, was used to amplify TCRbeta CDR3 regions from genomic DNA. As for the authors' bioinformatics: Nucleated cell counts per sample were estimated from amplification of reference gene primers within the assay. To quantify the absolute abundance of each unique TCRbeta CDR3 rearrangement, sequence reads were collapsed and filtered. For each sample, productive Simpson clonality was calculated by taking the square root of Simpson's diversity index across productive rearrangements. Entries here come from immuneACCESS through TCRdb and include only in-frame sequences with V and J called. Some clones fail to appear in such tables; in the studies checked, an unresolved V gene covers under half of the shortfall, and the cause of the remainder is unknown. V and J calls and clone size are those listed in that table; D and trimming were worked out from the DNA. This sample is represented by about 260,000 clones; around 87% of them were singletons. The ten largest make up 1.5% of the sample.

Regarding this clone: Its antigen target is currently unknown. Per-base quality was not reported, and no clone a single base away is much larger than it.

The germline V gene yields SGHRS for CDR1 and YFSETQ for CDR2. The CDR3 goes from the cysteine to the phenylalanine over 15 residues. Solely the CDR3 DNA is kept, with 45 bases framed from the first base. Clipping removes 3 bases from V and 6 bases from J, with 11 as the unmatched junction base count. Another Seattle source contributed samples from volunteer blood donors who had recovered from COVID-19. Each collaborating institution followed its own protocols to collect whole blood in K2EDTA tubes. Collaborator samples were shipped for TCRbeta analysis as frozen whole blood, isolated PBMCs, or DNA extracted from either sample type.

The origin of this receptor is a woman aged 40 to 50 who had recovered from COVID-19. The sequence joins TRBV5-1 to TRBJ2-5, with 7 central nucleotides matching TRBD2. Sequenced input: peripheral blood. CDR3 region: CASSSTYGGGQTQYF. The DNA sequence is TGCGCCAGCAGCTCCACTTACGGCGGGGGACAGACCCAGTACTTC.